Each of the 2 T cell receptor beta chains below was sequenced from the same sample in a study of tumor and adjacent non-tumor tissue in lung cancer. The template was RNA from unsorted bulk tissue. More than 3 cm separated this lung sample from the edge of the tumor. A modified ARM-PCR protocol with three rounds of nested PCR amplified TCRbeta. Using its own MiXCR run on the multiplex PCR reads, TCRdb lists one record per CDR3 protein. The sample lists around 100,000 distinct CDR3 sequences, 65% occurring once. Sequences were obtained from distant non-tumor lung tissue. The receptors were sampled from a man aged 25-45 years with non-small cell lung cancer.

Remarks on this clonotype: A read error may be the cause here, since a much bigger clone is one base away. V is TRBV6-1 and J is TRBJ2-3; TRBD2 aligns across 7 bases. The CDR3 has 15 amino acids. The V gene's germline CDR1 is MNHNS and CDR2 SASEGT. Losses at the gene ends were 8 bases for V and 1 base for J; bases not matched to a gene: 9. CDR3 loop: CASLPWGGGTDTQYF. The CDR3 bases are TGTGCCAGCCTTCCGTGGGGGGGGGGCACAGATACGCAGTATTTT.

The chain links TRBV7-2 to TRBJ2-5; possible D gene TRBD2, 5 bases. Germline values: CDR1 SGHTA, CDR2 FQGNSA. The CDR3 has 15 residues. Trimming cost V 0 bases and J 1 base, with 9 bases left between them. The CDR3 DNA reads as TGTGCCAGCAGCTTAGCGGCGGGTCTCCAAGAGACCCAGTACTTC. This sequence encodes CASSLAAGLQETQYF.